Each of the 16 T cell receptor beta chains below was sequenced from the same sample in a study of blood T cell repertoires in COVID-19. Generated by immunoSEQ multiplex PCR, the TCRdb table keeps only in-frame clones and is missing some. The table lists more than 70,000 clones, over 80% of them singletons. Sequenced: peripheral blood. Source of these receptors: a woman aged 50 to 65 in a cohort sampled during active COVID-19.

This sequence joins TRBV18 and TRBJ2-2; D possibly corresponds to TRBD1 (5 bases). The V gene's germline CDR1 is KGHSH and CDR2 LQKENI. The CDR3 spans 15 residues. V lost 0 bases, J lost 4 bases, and 9 bases lay in between. The CDR3 coding sequence is TGTGCCAGCTCACCACCTCAAACAGGCACCGGGGAGCTGTTTTTT. Encoded protein: CASSPPQTGTGELFF. The full variable domain, in which reference TRBV18 and TRBJ2-2 provide the parts outside the CDR3, is NAGVMQNPRHLVRRRGQEARLRCSPMKGHSHVYWYRQLPEEGLKFMVYLQKENIIDESGMPKERFSAEFPKEGPSILRIQQVVRGDSAAYFCASSPPQTGTGELFFGEGSRLTVL.

The chain employs TRBV11-3 and TRBJ1-3, with D perhaps TRBD1 (5 bases). There are 14 residues in the CDR3. Trimming took 1 base from V and 9 from J, leaving 13 bases between them. Germline V lookup: CDR1 SGHNT, CDR2 YENEEA. The CDR3 loop reads CASSLAGDLSTIYF. CDR3 in DNA: TGTGCCAGCAGCTTAGCGGGGGACCTCTCCACCATATATTTT.

The chain combines TRBV4-2 with TRBJ2-3; 8 bases align to TRBD2. The J segment lost 4 bases and the V segment lost 3 bases, leaving 9 bases of the junction unmatched. Per the germline V gene, CDR1 is LGHNA and CDR2 is YNFKEQ. This CDR3 is 16 amino acids long. The CDR3 protein is CASSQSSGSPPDTQYF. The CDR3 DNA reads as TGTGCCAGCAGCCAGAGCAGCGGGAGTCCACCAGATACGCAGTATTTT.

The chain uses TRBV15 and TRBJ2-3, with 10 nucleotides matching TRBD1. CDR1 is LNHNV, CDR2 YYDKDF, per germline (reference sequence). With 1 base clipped from V and 1 base from J, the junction kept 2 bases outside the gene matches. The CDR3 is 16 amino acids. CDR3 sequence: CATSRGQGARTDTQYF. The CDR3 DNA is TGTGCCACCAGCAGAGGACAGGGGGCTCGCACAGATACGCAGTATTTT.

The rearrangement joins TRBV12-3 or TRBV12-4 to TRBJ1-3; D not resolved. V lost 2 bases and J 4 bases, leaving 6 bases between the germline ends. This CDR3 is 13 amino acids long. CDR3 amino acids: CASSLHTGNTIYF. The CDR3 DNA reads TGTGCCAGCAGTTTACACACAGGAAACACCATATATTTT.

The chain carries TRBV4-1 and TRBJ1-1; 7 nucleotides align to TRBD1. Per germline, CDR1 MGHRA and CDR2 YSYEKL. With 4 bases clipped from V and 5 bases from J, the junction kept 7 bases outside the gene matches. This CDR3 is built from 14 residues. The DNA of the CDR3 is TGCGCCAGCAGCCCAGCCAACAGGGGTACTGAAGCTTTCTTT. Translated, it gives CASSPANRGTEAFF.

The chain has TRBV23-1 and TRBJ1-1; D perhaps matches TRBD1 (5 bases). TRBV23-1 is assigned to the ORF class and has an uncertain function. The V gene lost 8 bases and the J gene lost 4 bases, with 26 bases spanning the gap. The CDR3 has 17 residues. The CDR3 loop reads CASVLGGPPVRGTEAFF. The CDR3 DNA reads as TGCGCCAGCGTCCTGGGGGGACCGCCGGTGAGAGGCACTGAAGCTTTCTTT.

The V gene is TRBV5-4, the J gene TRBJ2-4; possible D gene TRBD2, 5 bases. Germline CDR1 reads SGHNT; CDR2 reads YYREEE (reference sequence). The V and J ends lost 5 bases and 1 base respectively, with 13 bases between them. This CDR3 contains 15 residues. In nucleotides, the CDR3 is TGTGCCAGCAGTTCAGGATCGGGGGCCAAAAACATTCAGTACTTC. It specifies CASSSGSGAKNIQYF.

This chain connects TRBV13 to TRBJ1-2; D is possibly TRBD1 (6 bases). The V and J ends lost 7 bases and 9 bases respectively, with 24 bases between them. The CDR3 covers 15 residues. CDR1 and CDR2 from the germline V gene are PRHDT and FYEKMQ (reference sequence). In DNA form, the CDR3 reads TGTGCCAGCATACCACCCGGGAACAGGGAAGAAAGCTACACCTTC. This sequence encodes CASIPPGNREESYTF.

The chain joins TRBV11-1 to TRBJ1-6; D perhaps matches TRBD1 (5 bases). Trimming removed 2 bases from V and 8 bases from J, with 7 bases in between. This CDR3 has 13 amino acids. Germline V gene data show CDR1 as SGHAT and CDR2 as FQDESV (reference sequence). The CDR3 region is CASSLTGDSPLHF. CDR3 bases: TGTGCCAGCAGCTTAACGGGGGATTCACCCCTCCACTTT.

The chain carries TRBV27 and TRBJ1-4; the D gene is possibly TRBD1 (5 bases). The CDR3 covers 13 residues. Trimming stripped 5 bases from V and 12 bases from J, with 16 bases between. Germline V lookup: CDR1 MNHEY, CDR2 SMNVEV (reference sequence). The CDR3 sequence: CASSTQTPGELFF. The DNA of the CDR3 is TGTGCCAGCAGTACCCAGACACCGGGGGAACTGTTTTTT.

This rearrangement joins TRBV9 to TRBJ2-1, with 10 bases that match TRBD1. V trimming: 3 bases; J trimming: 6 bases; junction bases outside the gene matches: 6. Germline lookup yields CDR1 SGDLS and CDR2 YYNGEE. The CDR3 covers 15 residues. This CDR3 reads CASSGLGQGINEQFF. CDR3 DNA sequence: TGTGCCAGCAGCGGGTTGGGACAGGGGATCAATGAGCAGTTCTTC.

The rearrangement links TRBV27 to TRBJ2-7; 9 nucleotides agree with TRBD2. The CDR3 runs 17 residues. With V trimmed by 2 bases and J by 5 bases, 13 bases remained unmatched. Germline V gives CDR1 MNHEY, CDR2 SMNVEV (reference sequence). The DNA of the CDR3 is TGTGCCAGCAGTTTAAGGCGGGCGGGAGGGAGTTCCCACGAGCAGTACTTC. Its translation is CASSLRRAGGSSHEQYF.

This clone appeared a single time. The chain uses TRBV5-1 and TRBJ2-2, with TRBD2 identical over 14 bases. From germline, CDR1 is SGHRS and CDR2 YFSETQ. The V gene end was trimmed by 0 bases and the J gene end by 7 bases; junction bases not matched to a gene: 5. The CDR3 loop spans 17 amino acids. CDR3 region: CASSLGLAGGRNGELFF. The CDR3 nucleotides read TGCGCCAGCAGCTTGGGACTAGCGGGAGGGCGCAACGGGGAGCTGTTTTTT.

Only one count was recorded for this clone. The V call is TRBV19, the J call TRBJ1-5, with D possibly being TRBD1 (6 bases). This CDR3 region has 13 residues. Trimming took 5 bases from V and 7 from J, leaving 12 bases between them. Germline CDR1 reads LNHDA; CDR2 reads SQIVND (reference sequence). CDR3 DNA: TGTGCCAGTAGTCCCACAGGGAACCAGCCCCAGCATTTT. Translated, it gives CASSPTGNQPQHF.

This chain links TRBV27 with TRBJ1-6; D call uncertain. The CDR3 has 13 residues. Trimming removed 8 bases at V and 7 bases at J, with 12 bases between. The germline V gene encodes CDR1 MNHEY and CDR2 SMNVEV (reference sequence). In DNA form, the CDR3 reads TGTGCCAGCGGGAGGAGTGGAAATTCACCCCTCCACTTT. It codes for CASGRSGNSPLHF.